Listed below are T cell receptor beta chains from one sample, sequenced in a study of blood T cell repertoires in COVID-19. Measured with immunoSEQ multiplex PCR; TCRdb has only the in-frame clones, and not every one. The table has 340,000 or so clones, 86% seen once; the top ten hold 3.5% to 4.5%. Sequencing used PBMCs or T cells enriched from blood (not recorded which). Every receptor here comes from a woman aged 40 to 55 with acute COVID-19. The conserved cysteine and the conserved F or W are not part of the CDR3 here.

j_gene	v_gene	CDR3aa
TRBJ2-1	TRBV10-3	AISDGSSYNEQF
TRBJ1-1	TRBV5-6	ASSLKGGHTEAF
TRBJ1-4	TRBV15	ATSGSSGEKLF
TRBJ2-7	TRBV11-2	ASSPLMGTGNSYEQY
TRBJ2-1	TRBV4-3	ASSQAPSGGYNEQF
TRBJ2-7	TRBV7-8	ASSLEQYEQY
TRBJ1-1	TRBV28	ASSMTANTEAF
TRBJ1-3	TRBV20-1	SASRHSRPGNTIY
TRBJ1-2	TRBV27	ASSLSIGGGGETYGYT
TRBJ2-1	TRBV11-1	ASSYSGALTYNEQF
TRBJ1-2	TRBV12-5	ASALGGNYGYT
TRBJ2-3	TRBV7-2	ASSLGRAGGLDTQY
TRBJ1-6	TRBV6-5	ASSRTEDSPLH
TRBJ1-6	TRBV23-1	ASIQPGQEKPHSPLH
TRBJ1-1	TRBV19	ASTPPRGRNTEAF
TRBJ1-2	TRBV6-5	ASRLQINYGYT
TRBJ2-1	TRBV6-5	ATTRRTGKNNEQF
TRBJ1-2	TRBV1	TSSLRVQGTEGYT
TRBJ1-1	TRBV7-9	ASSLGLMNTEAF
TRBJ1-5	TRBV28	ASSSGTVAQPQH
TRBJ1-1	TRBV28	ASSPGQWNTEAF
TRBJ2-2	TRBV29-1	SVGGLAGGNTGELF
TRBJ1-1	TRBV18	ASSPQDLNTEAF
TRBJ1-3	TRBV12-3/TRBV12-4	ASSLWPAAPR
TRBJ2-7	TRBV28	ASRGGDRSYEQY
TRBJ2-3	TRBV9	ASSAGWGTSTDTQY
TRBJ1-5	TRBV3-1/TRBV3-2	ASSPTREQPQH
TRBJ2-2	TRBV27	ASSAGTQITGELF